Included here is one TCR beta chain sequence, with context. This sample stems from a study of shared clonotypes between healthy human individuals. About the study: Every donor yielded three CD4 naive, three CD4 memory, two CD8 naive and one CD8 memory plate.

V was shortened by 1 base and J by 5 bases, with 12 bases between the two germline ends. This CDR3 comprises 14 residues. The germline V gene encodes CDR1 KGHSH and CDR2 LQKENI. Sequencing used immunoSEQ multiplex PCR; TCRdb keeps in-frame clones, though not all of them. The data hold about 2 million clones, with roughly 94% observed a single time. The clonotype was recovered from a man in his late teens or twenties in good health. This chain links TRBV18 with TRBJ2-7; the D gene could be TRBD1 or TRBD2 (5 bases each). Sequencing was carried out using naive CD4+ T cells sorted from blood. Subset meaning: CD45RA+ positively selected. The CDR3: CASSPQGTINEQYF. CDR3 coding DNA: TGTGCCAGCTCACCACAGGGGACCATCAACGAGCAGTACTTC.